This T cell receptor (beta chain) came from a study of T cells in tuberculosis listed by TCRdb under 2018. Some background on the complete study: The study combined CD1B tetramers and high-throughput TCR immunosequencing to characterize T cells specific for the mycobacterial lipid antigen glucose monomycolate (GMM).

Because TCR-alpha and TCR-beta chains were sequenced unpaired, no chain pairing information was available. The immunoSEQ multiplex PCR assay was used to generate TCR libraries, with TCR-beta and/or TCR-alpha/delta assays applied to each sample. Amplified TCR libraries were sequenced on the Illumina high-throughput platform. Per the source publication's procedure: Clustering and dimensionality reduction relied on pairwise TCRdist distances among GMM-specific receptors from T cells that were either sorted ex vivo or expanded in vitro. Sequence motifs defined by gene usage and CDR3 content were tested for enrichment in tetramer-positive versus tetramer-negative populations. TCRdb holds this immuneACCESS table with in-frame rearrangements only. Some clones are missing; in checked studies, unresolved V genes explain under half, and the rest has no known cause. V and J calls and clone size come straight from that table; D and trimming were deduced from the DNA. Present in this sample are approximately 100,000 clones, more than 75% of which were seen just once. The ten largest account for around 2% of the sample.

Broad study findings and their caveats: T cells that bind the CD1B-GMM tetramer with low affinity may have been missed by the stringent sort gate.

This clone was seen only once. Per-nucleotide qualities are absent, and no much larger clonotype sits a single base away. PBMC were thawed, rested overnight, stained with GMM-loaded CD1B tetramer, a Live/Dead dye and anti-CD3, and then sorted on a FACS Aria II. C32 glucose monomycolate purified from Rhodococcus equi was loaded onto CD1B tetramers. Before cryopreservation, the PBMC used for tetramer sorting had been depleted of CD14-expressing monocytes for a separate study. From each donor, 75,000 to 100,000 tetramer-negative cells were sorted and were analyzed alongside the tetramer-positive cells. GMM-loaded CD1B tetramers were used to sort antigen-specific T cells from a few healthy South African adults. There are 17 amino acids in the CDR3, from cysteine to phenylalanine inclusive. Only the CDR3 DNA is retained, 51 bases long and in frame from the first base. V trim: 6 bases; J trim: 2 bases; unmatched bases: 11. The germline V gene (reference sequence) specifies MNHEY as CDR1 and SMNVEV as CDR2.

The V and J genes are TRBV27 and TRBJ2-3; TRBD2 aligns with 10 central bases. Sequencing used CD1b-GMM tetramer-negative cells sorted from PBMCs. The cell subset or site label for this specimen denotes: T cells not binding CD1B-GMM tetramer, sorted from same donor. The origin of this receptor is an adult woman with latent tuberculosis. The DNA sequence reads TGTGCCAGCAGCCCCCTAGCGGGGGCCGCTCACACAGATACGCAGTATTTT. This translates into CASSPLAGAAHTDTQYF.